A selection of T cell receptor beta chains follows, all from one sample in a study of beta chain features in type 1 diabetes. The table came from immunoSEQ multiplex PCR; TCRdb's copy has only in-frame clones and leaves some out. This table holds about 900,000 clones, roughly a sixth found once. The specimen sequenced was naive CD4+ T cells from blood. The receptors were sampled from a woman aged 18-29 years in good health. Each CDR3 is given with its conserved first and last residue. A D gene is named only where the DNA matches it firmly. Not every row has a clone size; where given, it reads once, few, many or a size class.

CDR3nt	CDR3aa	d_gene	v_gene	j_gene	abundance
TGTGCCAGCAGTGCGGGACAGGCGAGGGAGCAGTACTTC	CASSAGQAREQYF	TRBD1	TRBV2	TRBJ2-7	.
TGTGCCAGCAGCTTAGACGAAGGAGGGCCGGAGACCCAGTACTTC	CASSLDEGGPETQYF	.	TRBV11-1	TRBJ2-5	few
TGTGCCAGCACCCAAGATTACAGCGCCAAAAACATTCAGTACTTC	CASTQDYSAKNIQYF	.	TRBV6-1	TRBJ2-4	few
TGTGCCAGCAGCGCGCCGCCAATAAACACTGAAGCTTTCTTT	CASSAPPINTEAFF	.	TRBV7-9	TRBJ1-1	.
TGCGCCAGCAGCAGACAGGGTACAGAGACCCAGTACTTC	CASSRQGTETQYF	TRBD1	TRBV5-1	TRBJ2-5	.
TGTGCCAGCAGTTACGAAGGCACTGAAGCTTTCTTT	CASSYEGTEAFF	.	TRBV6-6	TRBJ1-1	.
TGTGCCAGCAGAACAAGGACTAGTGGTTACAATGAGCAGTTCTTC	CASRTRTSGYNEQFF	TRBD2	TRBV6-5	TRBJ2-1	few
TGCGCCAGCAGCTTGGATTACCACGGGACTGAAGCTTTCTTT	CASSLDYHGTEAFF	.	TRBV5-1	TRBJ1-1	.
TGTGCCACCGGAGGACAGGGGGACACCGGGGAGCTGTTTTTT	CATGGQGDTGELFF	TRBD1	TRBV2	TRBJ2-2	.
TGTGCCAGCAGCGTAGGGGGCGCGGGCTCCTACGAGCAGTACTTC	CASSVGGAGSYEQYF	TRBD1	TRBV11-2	TRBJ2-7	few
TGTGCCAGCAACTTTGGCGGCGGAGTCTCCTACAATGAGCAGTTCTTC	CASNFGGGVSYNEQFF	.	TRBV5-4	TRBJ2-1	.
TGTGCCAGCAGCGGGGGACTCCTCGGAACCACAGATACGCAGTATTTT	CASSGGLLGTTDTQYF	.	TRBV5-5	TRBJ2-3	few
TGTGCCAGCAGCTTGGACCGGAGTCAGCCCCAGCATTTT	CASSLDRSQPQHF	.	TRBV5-6	TRBJ1-5	.
TGTGCCAGTAGGGCACAGGGAGGGTTAGAGACCCAGTACTTC	CASRAQGGLETQYF	.	TRBV19	TRBJ2-5	.
TGTGCCAGCAGTGAAAGGGGACAGGTCGTTCATCGGAGGGAGACCCAGTACTTC	CASSERGQVVHRRETQYF	TRBD1	TRBV6-1	TRBJ2-5	few
TGTGCCACCAGCAGAGATCTCTACGAGACCCAGTACTTC	CATSRDLYETQYF	.	TRBV15	TRBJ2-5	.
TGCAGCGTTGAAGGGACAGGGTCTGAAAAACTGTTTTTT	CSVEGTGSEKLFF	TRBD1	TRBV29-1	TRBJ1-4	.
TGTGCCAGCAGCTTGGGCTATAGCGAGCAGTACTTC	CASSLGYSEQYF	.	TRBV7-9	TRBJ2-7	few
TGTGCCATCAGTGAGTTCTTGCGGGGCCCCTACGAGCAGTACTTC	CAISEFLRGPYEQYF	.	TRBV10-3	TRBJ2-7	.
TGTGCCACCAGTCGCCTGGGGACTAGCGGGAGACTCCACGAGCAGTACTTC	CATSRLGTSGRLHEQYF	TRBD2	TRBV15	TRBJ2-7	.
TGTGCCATCAGTGAGTCTTCTAGATCAGAGACCCAGTACTTC	CAISESSRSETQYF	.	TRBV10-3	TRBJ2-5	.
TGTGCCAGCAGTTACTCTCTTTCCCCCGGGATTGAGCAGTTCTTC	CASSYSLSPGIEQFF	.	TRBV6-5	TRBJ2-1	few
TGCGCCAGCAGCCAAGATGTGATGCGAAGGGTTAATGAAAAACTGTTTTTT	CASSQDVMRRVNEKLFF	.	TRBV4-1	TRBJ1-4	.
TGTGCCAGCCGGCCGGGACTAGCGGGGTTCTACGAGCAGTACTTC	CASRPGLAGFYEQYF	TRBD2	TRBV27	TRBJ2-7	.
TGCAGCGTGATGACAGGTACAGATACGCAGTATTTT	CSVMTGTDTQYF	.	TRBV29-1	TRBJ2-3	few
TGTGCCATCAGTTTTCCAAGGGGGCTGGGTACCGGGGAGCTGTTTTTT	CAISFPRGLGTGELFF	TRBD1	TRBV10-3	TRBJ2-2	.
TGTGCCTCTCAACTCAGGACAGAGGGCTACACCTTC	CASQLRTEGYTF	.	TRBV6-1	TRBJ1-2	.
TGTGCCAGCAGTGAACGGGCCTTCGGGGAGCTGTTTTTT	CASSERAFGELFF	.	TRBV27	TRBJ2-2	.
TGCGCCAGCAGCTTGAACATCCTGAATGAGCAGTTCTTC	CASSLNILNEQFF	.	TRBV5-1	TRBJ2-1	.
TGTGCCAGCAGCCCCCAGCCGGGCTCTAACACTGAAGCTTTCTTT	CASSPQPGSNTEAFF	.	TRBV7-2	TRBJ1-1	.
TGCGCCAGCAGCCCATGGGGACAGGTGACTTCCTACGAGCAGTACTTC	CASSPWGQVTSYEQYF	TRBD1	TRBV23-1	TRBJ2-7	.
TGTGCCAGCAGCGTCGGACAGCCCGGGGAGACCCAGTACTTC	CASSVGQPGETQYF	.	TRBV11-2	TRBJ2-5	few
TGCGCCAGCAGCTATCACAGGGTCGAAAGAAGTTCTGGGGCCAACGTCCTGACTTTC	CASSYHRVERSSGANVLTF	.	TRBV5-1	TRBJ2-6	few
TGTGCCACCAGCAGAAACATCGGGGGCACTGAAGCTTTCTTT	CATSRNIGGTEAFF	.	TRBV15	TRBJ1-1	.
TGTGCCAGCAGTTTCTGGCTACCTGCAGGCGAGCAGTACTTC	CASSFWLPAGEQYF	.	TRBV28	TRBJ2-7	.
TGTGCCAGCAGTTATCGGTCAACGAACTATGGCTACACCTTC	CASSYRSTNYGYTF	.	TRBV6-5	TRBJ1-2	.
TGCGCCAGCAGCCTTGAGGGACTAGCGGGAGTGAATGAGCAGTTCTTC	CASSLEGLAGVNEQFF	TRBD2	TRBV5-1	TRBJ2-1	.
TGTGCCAGCAGTTACTCAGTCGACCTGGGCCAAGAGACCCAGTACTTC	CASSYSVDLGQETQYF	.	TRBV6-5	TRBJ2-5	few
TGTGCCAGCAGCGTTGGGTTACTTGAAGCTTTCTTT	CASSVGLLEAFF	.	TRBV7-9	TRBJ1-1	.
TGTGCCAGCAGTTACCCGACCTACGAGCAGTACTTC	CASSYPTYEQYF	.	TRBV6-8	TRBJ2-7	.
TGCGCCAGCAGCCAAACCGTCCCGGGACTAGTCTGGGAGACCCAGTACTTC	CASSQTVPGLVWETQYF	TRBD2	TRBV4-1	TRBJ2-5	.
TGTGCCAGCAGTGATGGGACAGGGCACTACAATGAGCAGTTCTTC	CASSDGTGHYNEQFF	TRBD1	TRBV2	TRBJ2-1	.
TGTGCCAGCAGCGTAGAAGGGTGGAAGCTCATTCCCCATGAGCAGTTCTTC	CASSVEGWKLIPHEQFF	.	TRBV9	TRBJ2-1	few
TGTGCCAGCAGCTTAACCGGAGGCGGGAGCACAGATACGCAGTATTTT	CASSLTGGGSTDTQYF	.	TRBV7-3	TRBJ2-3	.
TGTGCCAGCAAACTCTTAGACAGGAGCGCTGAAGCTTTCTTT	CASKLLDRSAEAFF	.	TRBV2	TRBJ1-1	few
TGCGCCAGCAGCCAAGGTATACTAGCGGGAGAAGAGACCCAGTACTTC	CASSQGILAGEETQYF	TRBD2	TRBV4-1	TRBJ2-5	few
TGCGCCAGCAGCCCCGGACTAGGAATGTACGAGCAGTACTTC	CASSPGLGMYEQYF	TRBD2	TRBV5-1	TRBJ2-7	once
TGCGCCAGCAGTGACCCGACAGACCACGACGGGACCCAGTACTTC	CASSDPTDHDGTQYF	.	TRBV10-1	TRBJ2-5	.
TGTGCCAGCAGCTTAACGTACAGGACCCCAGATACGCAGTATTTT	CASSLTYRTPDTQYF	.	TRBV7-3	TRBJ2-3	few